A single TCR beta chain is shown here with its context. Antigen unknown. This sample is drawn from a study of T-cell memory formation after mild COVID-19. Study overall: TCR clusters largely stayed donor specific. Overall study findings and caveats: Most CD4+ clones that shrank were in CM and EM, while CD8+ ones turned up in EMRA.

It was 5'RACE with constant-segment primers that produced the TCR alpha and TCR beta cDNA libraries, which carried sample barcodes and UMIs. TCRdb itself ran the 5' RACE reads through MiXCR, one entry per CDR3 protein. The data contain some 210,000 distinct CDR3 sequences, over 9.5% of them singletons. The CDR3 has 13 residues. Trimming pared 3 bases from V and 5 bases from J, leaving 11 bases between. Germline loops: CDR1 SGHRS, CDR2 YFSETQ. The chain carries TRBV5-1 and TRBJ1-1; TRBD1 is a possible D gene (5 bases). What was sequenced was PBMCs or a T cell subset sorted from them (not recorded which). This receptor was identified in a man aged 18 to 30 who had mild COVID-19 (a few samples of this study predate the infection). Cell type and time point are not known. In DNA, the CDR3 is TGCGCCAGCAGCTGGATGGGGCTGACTGAAGCTTTCTTT. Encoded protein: CASSWMGLTEAFF.